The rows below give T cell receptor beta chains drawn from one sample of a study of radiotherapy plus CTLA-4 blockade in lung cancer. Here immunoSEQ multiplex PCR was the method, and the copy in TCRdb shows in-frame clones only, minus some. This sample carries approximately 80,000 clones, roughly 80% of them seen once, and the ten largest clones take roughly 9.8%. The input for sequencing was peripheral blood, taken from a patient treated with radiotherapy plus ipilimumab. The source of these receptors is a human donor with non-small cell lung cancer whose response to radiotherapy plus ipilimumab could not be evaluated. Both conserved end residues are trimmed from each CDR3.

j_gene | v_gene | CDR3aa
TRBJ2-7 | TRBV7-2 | ASSPTSDEQY
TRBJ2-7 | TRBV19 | ASRPSGGTYEQY
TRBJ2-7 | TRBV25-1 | ASSNPGGAYEQY
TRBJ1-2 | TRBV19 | ASRPDRAIGGYT
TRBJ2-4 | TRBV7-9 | ASSFTGQGNIQY
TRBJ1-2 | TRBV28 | ASSRFLQGAGYGYT
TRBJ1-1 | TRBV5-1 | ASSLGGNTEAF
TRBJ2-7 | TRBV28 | ASSGYEQY
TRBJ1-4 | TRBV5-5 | ASSRTETSEKLF
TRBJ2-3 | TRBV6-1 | ASSESGGGTDTQY
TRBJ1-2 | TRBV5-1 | ASSLEPGLNYGYT
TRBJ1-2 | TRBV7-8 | ASSSRQGNYGYT
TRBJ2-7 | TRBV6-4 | ASSALAASSEQY
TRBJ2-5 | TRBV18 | ASSLGAQETQY
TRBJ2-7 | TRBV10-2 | ASSEGLAASYEQY
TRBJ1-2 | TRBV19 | ASGTASRNYGYT
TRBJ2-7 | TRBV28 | ASSSPGLAGVSYEQY
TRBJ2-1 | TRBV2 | ASSEKYLAGGYNEQF
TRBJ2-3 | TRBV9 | ASGRGASSTDTQY
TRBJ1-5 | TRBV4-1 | ASSQGAAGSNQPQH
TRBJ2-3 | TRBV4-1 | ASSQAGLAVEGGTDTQY
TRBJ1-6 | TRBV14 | ASSQDGTGKSSPLH
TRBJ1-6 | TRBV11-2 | ASSRDRLPSPLH
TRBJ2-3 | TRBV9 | ASSVGARYTDTQY
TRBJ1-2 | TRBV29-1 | SVEDPPGFNYGYT
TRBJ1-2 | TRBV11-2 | ASSLEGGSGYGYT
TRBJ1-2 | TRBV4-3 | ASSQGRGSGYGYT
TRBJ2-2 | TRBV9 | ASSHQKSAGALNTGELF
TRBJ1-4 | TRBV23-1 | ASGRQGILSTNEKLF
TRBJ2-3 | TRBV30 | AWSPTGGPTDTQY
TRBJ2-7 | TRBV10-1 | ASSRASGRADEQY
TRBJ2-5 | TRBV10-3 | AISGLQGADETQY
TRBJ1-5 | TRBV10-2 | ASRLDRASAQPQH
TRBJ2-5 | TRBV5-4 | ASSLAQGARDETQY
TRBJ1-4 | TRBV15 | ATSRDHPGAGDEKLF
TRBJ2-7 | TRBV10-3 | ASSDWRAGRSYEQY
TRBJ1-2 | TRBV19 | ASSIDRVGQGLRGYT
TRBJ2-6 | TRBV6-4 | ASSDSISGANVLT
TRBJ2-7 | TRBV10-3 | AISGTGNYEQY
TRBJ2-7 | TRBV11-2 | ASSLLWDSTYEQY
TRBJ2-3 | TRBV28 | ASSLGKAGPLGDTQY
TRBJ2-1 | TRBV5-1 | ASSTAMGWGLAGGKPTAYNEQF
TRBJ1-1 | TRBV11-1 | ASSVDRLNTEAF
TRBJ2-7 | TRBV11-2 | ASSPRTGREQY
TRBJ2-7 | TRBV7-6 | ASSLEGADREYEQY
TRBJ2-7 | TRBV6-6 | ASSMLGQGAHEQY
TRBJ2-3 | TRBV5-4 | ASSPGLLLDTQY
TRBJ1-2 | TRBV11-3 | ASSRRGRGSLGYT
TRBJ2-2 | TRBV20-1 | SARGPGELF
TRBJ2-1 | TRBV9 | ASSVRDRGLDEQF
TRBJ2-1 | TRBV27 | ASSPSQGSADEQF
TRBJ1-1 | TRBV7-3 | ASSLTGTDEAF